This T cell receptor (beta chain) stems from a study of shared clonotypes between healthy human individuals. Study-wide context: Donor composition was a couple of women and three men, aged 18 to 49.

The V and J ends lost 7 bases and 7 bases, in that order; junction bases with no gene match: 9. From germline, CDR1 is SNHLY and CDR2 FYNNEI. The CDR3 runs to 13 residues. Points from the study as a whole: Donor scarcity curtailed the genetic and exposure-history diversity represented herein.

On this clone: The antigen remains undetermined.

Method: immunoSEQ multiplex PCR; TCRdb's copy keeps in-frame clones and lacks some. This sample has approximately 2,300,000 clones, with about nine tenths found just once. The chain has TRBV2 and TRBJ1-2; 7 nucleotides line up with TRBD1. The specimen was naive CD4+ T cells from PBMCs. As for subset: CD45RA+ positively selected. The TCR originated in a young man in good health. Some clones in this sample may be carry-over from other donors' samples. The CDR3 nucleotides are TGTGCCAGCACCGGGGACAGCCAAGCTGGCTACACCTTC. Translating it yields CASTGDSQAGYTF.